The next 24 T cell receptor beta chains were all read from a single sample in a study of HIV-infected children after antiretroviral therapy interruption. The TCR library was built from RNA with a 3' RACE protocol and unique molecular identifiers. In TCRdb, the 3' RACE reads were re-called with MiXCR into one record per CDR3 protein. The sample shows tens of thousands of distinct CDR3 sequences, roughly 4% of them seen only once. The treatment: PENTA 11 planned treatment interruption arm or continuous ART arm. The material was CD45RA+ CD4+ T cells from PBMCs, pooled from several time points, obtained from a donor given antiretroviral therapy, either interrupted or continuous. Subset denoted: naive CD4+ CD45RA+ CD45RO- T cells. Source of these receptors: a pool of human donors with HIV.

This chain joins TRBV5-1 and TRBJ2-7; D gene uncertain. Germline V gives CDR1 SGHRS, CDR2 YFSETQ. Trimming took off 7 bases at V and 3 bases at J, with 23 bases between the two ends. CDR3 length: 16 amino acids. CDR3 region: CASHAGNSATNYEQYF. CDR3 coding DNA: TGCGCCAGCCACGCCGGAAACAGTGCCACCAACTACGAGCAGTACTTC. Looking up the rest from reference TRBV5-1 and TRBJ2-7 gives the full variable domain: KAGVTQTPRYLIKTRGQQVTLSCSPISGHRSVSWYQQTPGQGLQFLFEYFSETQRNKGNFPGRFSGRQFSNSRSEMNVSTLELGDSALYLCASHAGNSATNYEQYFGPGTRLTVT.

The sample holds many counts of this clonotype. The V call is TRBV5-1, the J call TRBJ2-7; D not resolved. The ends were cut back, 4 bases at V and 6 bases at J, with 14 bases in the middle. The CDR3 totals 13 residues. CDR1 and CDR2 from the germline V gene are SGHRS and YFSETQ. CDR3 DNA sequence: TGCGCCAGCAGCCTGGAGTCGGTGGGCGAGCAGTACTTC. It is translated as CASSLESVGEQYF.

In its sample, this clonotype was seen many times. The chain recombines TRBV20-1 with TRBJ2-7; perhaps TRBD1 as D (5 bases). V was pared by 6 bases and J by 0 bases, with 12 bases between. CDR3 length: 13 amino acids. Germline V lookup: CDR1 DFQATT, CDR2 SNEGSKA (reference sequence). The CDR3 nucleotides are TGCAGTGCGACGACAGTTTACTCCTACGAGCAGTACTTC. Translating it yields CSATTVYSYEQYF.

This clonotype showed up many times. The CDR3 DNA sequence: TGTGCCAGCAGGGGCGACAGGGACGCTCAGCCCCAGCATTTT. Translating gives CASRGDRDAQPQHF. The chain combines TRBV7-2 with TRBJ1-5; 7 positions agree with TRBD1. J gave up 6 bases and V 6 bases, and 8 bases lay outside the gene matches. The CDR3 loop spans 14 amino acids. Germline loops: CDR1 SGHTA, CDR2 FQGNSA.

This clonotype was seen ten or more times. This chain connects TRBV10-1 to TRBJ1-1; 9 bases fit TRBD1. The germline CDR1 and CDR2 sequences are WNHNN and SYGVQD (reference sequence). The CDR3 sequence is 14 residues long. V was pared by 5 bases and J by 5 bases, with 6 bases of the junction left unmatched. The CDR3 here is CASSPNRGQTEAFF. As DNA, the CDR3 is TGCGCCAGCAGTCCCAACAGGGGGCAAACTGAAGCTTTCTTT.

The J gene is TRBJ2-7, the V gene TRBV5-1; 7 bases are shared with TRBD1. Germline loops: CDR1 SGHRS, CDR2 YFSETQ. The CDR3 consists of 14 residues. The ends lost 4 bases at V and 4 bases at J; junction bases unmatched: 8. CDR3 nucleotide sequence: TGCGCCAGCAGCCTGAACAGGGGCCCGTACGAGCAGTACTTC. This translates into CASSLNRGPYEQYF.

This clonotype was observed many times. CDR3 nucleotide sequence: TGTGCCAGCAGTAGCGGACAGGGGGGGACCTACGAGCAGTACTTC. Protein product: CASSSGQGGTYEQYF. The chain carries TRBV6-6 and TRBJ2-7, with 10 positions matching TRBD1. V shed 5 bases, J shed 2 bases, and the junction held 6 bases outside the gene matches. This CDR3 contains 15 residues. Germline CDR1 MNHNY, CDR2 SVGAGI (reference sequence).

This clonotype was observed a few times. This chain connects TRBV20-1 to TRBJ2-1; 14 bases are shared with TRBD2. V dropped 6 bases and J dropped 7; count of bases not matched to a gene: 14. The CDR3 covers 17 residues. The germline V gene encodes CDR1 DFQATT and CDR2 SNEGSKA (reference sequence). The CDR3, as DNA: TGCAGTGCGAAGCCGACTAGCGGGGGGGCAGGGAGGAATGAGCAGTTCTTC. This codes for CSAKPTSGGAGRNEQFF.

This clonotype was seen ten or more times. The chain combines TRBV19 with TRBJ1-2; 9 positions agree with TRBD1. Losses at the gene ends were 2 bases for V and 4 bases for J; bases not matched to a gene: 5. The CDR3 has 15 residues. Germline assignment: CDR1 LNHDA and CDR2 SQIVND (reference sequence). CDR3 in amino acids: CASSISGQGIYGYTF. CDR3 coding DNA: TGTGCCAGTAGTATATCGGGACAGGGAATCTATGGCTACACCTTC.

The chain links TRBV20-1 to TRBJ2-7; possibly TRBD1 for D (6 bases). V lost 5 bases to trimming and J lost 2 bases, with 16 bases between them. CDR3 size: 14 residues. Germline-derived CDR1 and CDR2 are DFQATT and SNEGSKA (reference sequence). CDR3 bases: TGCAGTGCTGGAGTCAGACAGGTTCCCTACGAGCAGTACTTC. As protein: CSAGVRQVPYEQYF.

This clonotype was counted ten times or more. The gene calls are TRBV28 and TRBJ1-4; no definite D call. V was pared by 2 bases and J by 8 bases, with 12 bases between. Germline V gives CDR1 MDHEN, CDR2 SYDVKM. The CDR3 has 14 amino acids. CDR3 in amino acids: CASSLNPPGEKLFF. The CDR3 bases are TGTGCCAGCAGTTTAAACCCCCCCGGAGAAAAACTGTTTTTT.

This clonotype appeared many times. The chain employs TRBV3-1 and TRBJ2-7, with D uncertain. Germline V gene lookup returns CDR1 LGHDT and CDR2 YNNKEL (reference sequence). This CDR3 spans 11 amino acids. The V end lost 1 base, the J end lost 4 bases, and 2 bases lay between the germline ends. CDR3 coding DNA: TGTGCCAGCAGCCAAGTTTACGAGCAGTACTTC. Its protein is CASSQVYEQYF.

The chain carries TRBV5-1 and TRBJ1-6; TRBD1 matches 9 bases. Germline V CDR1 and CDR2: SGHRS, YFSETQ. J gave up 12 bases and V 6 bases, and 13 bases lay outside the gene matches. The CDR3 has 15 amino acids. CDR3 amino acids: CASKVEGQGGLPLHF. The CDR3 DNA sequence: TGCGCCAGCAAGGTGGAGGGACAGGGAGGTTTACCCCTCCACTTT.

This clonotype was seen a few times. The chain joins TRBV6-2 or TRBV6-3 to TRBJ2-7; D is unclear. Trimming left V 4 bases short and J 0 bases short, with 7 bases between. CDR1 MNHEY and CDR2 SVGEGT come from the germline V gene. The length of the CDR3 is 13 residues. The CDR3 DNA reads TGTGCCAGCAGTTCTACCCGCTCCTACGAGCAGTACTTC. Protein product: CASSSTRSYEQYF.

This clonotype appeared many times. The genes are TRBV11-2 and TRBJ1-2; D gene uncertain. CDR1 is SGHAT and CDR2 is FQNNGV in the germline V gene. CDR3 length equals 13 residues. Trimming pared 0 bases from V and 4 bases from J, leaving 6 bases between. The CDR3 DNA reads TGTGCCAGCAGCTTAGATGGTACCTATGGCTACACCTTC. Amino acid sequence: CASSLDGTYGYTF.

This clonotype was observed at least ten times. The gene calls are TRBV7-2 and TRBJ2-1, with D possibly TRBD2 on 6 matching bases. Trimming left V 4 bases short and J 5 bases short, with 15 bases between. This CDR3 comprises 15 residues. Germline lookup yields CDR1 SGHTA and CDR2 FQGNSA. For the CDR3, the DNA is TGTGCCAGCAGCTCCGGGGTGTGGGGGGACAATGAGCAGTTCTTC. Protein product: CASSSGVWGDNEQFF. Supplemented by reference TRBV7-2 and TRBJ2-1, the full variable domain reads GAGVSQSPSNKVTEKGKDVELRCDPISGHTALYWYRQSLGQGLEFLIYFQGNSAPDKSGLPSDRFSAERTGGSVSTLTIQRTQQEDSAVYLCASSSGVWGDNEQFFGPGTRLTVL.

This clonotype was counted at least ten times. The gene calls are TRBV7-9 and TRBJ2-3, with D unclear. Germline assignment: CDR1 SEHNR and CDR2 FQNEAQ (reference sequence). This CDR3 contains 14 residues. V was clipped by 4 bases and J by 6 bases, with 14 bases between them. This CDR3 is CASSSIATDDTQYF. CDR3 bases: TGTGCCAGCAGCTCAATCGCCACCGACGATACGCAGTATTTT.

This chain joins TRBV20-1 and TRBJ2-3; 11 bases map to TRBD2. The junction had 4 bases not matched to a gene; V was cut back by 4 bases and J by 4 bases. The germline CDR1 and CDR2 sequences are DFQATT and SNEGSKA (reference sequence). CDR3 length: 14 amino acids. CDR3 DNA: TGCAGTGCTAACCTAGCGGGGGGCCCAGATACGCAGTATTTT. Its translation: CSANLAGGPDTQYF.

This clonotype was detected many times. This chain links TRBV20-1 with TRBJ2-2, with 8 bases identical to TRBD1. The V and J ends lost 6 bases and 2 bases, in that order; junction bases with no gene match: 8. Germline loops: CDR1 DFQATT, CDR2 SNEGSKA (reference sequence). The length of the CDR3 is 15 residues. CDR3 sequence: CSARPGGRNTGELFF. CDR3 coding DNA: TGCAGTGCGCGCCCAGGGGGCCGTAACACCGGGGAGCTGTTTTTT.

This clonotype was counted at least ten times. The rearrangement uses TRBV18 and TRBJ2-5; D is undetermined. V lost 2 bases to trimming and J lost 1 base, with 2 bases between them. This CDR3 is built from 12 residues. The germline V gene has CDR1 KGHSH and CDR2 LQKENI. The CDR3 DNA sequence: TGTGCCAGCTCACCAACCCAAGAGACCCAGTACTTC. It codes for CASSPTQETQYF. The variable domain in full, with the rest retrieved from reference TRBV18 and TRBJ2-5, is NAGVMQNPRHLVRRRGQEARLRCSPMKGHSHVYWYRQLPEEGLKFMVYLQKENIIDESGMPKERFSAEFPKEGPSILRIQQVVRGDSAAYFCASSPTQETQYFGPGTRLLVL.

This clonotype appeared many times. The chain joins TRBV4-2 to TRBJ1-2; D might be TRBD1 (5 bases). CDR1 and CDR2 from the germline V gene are LGHNA and YNFKEQ. This CDR3 contains 14 residues. Trimming took off 2 bases at V and 3 bases at J, with 10 bases between the two ends. The CDR3 DNA reads as TGTGCCAGCAGCCAATCCCCGGGGGACTATGGCTACACCTTC. Translating it yields CASSQSPGDYGYTF.

This clonotype was observed many times. The chain employs TRBV5-1 and TRBJ2-2, with D hard to call. The germline V gene encodes CDR1 SGHRS and CDR2 YFSETQ. The CDR3 runs to 15 residues. V shed 1 base and J shed 3 bases, with 10 bases lying between them. The chain's CDR3 is CASSLIESDTGELFF. The CDR3 DNA reads as TGCGCCAGCAGCTTGATCGAGAGTGACACCGGGGAGCTGTTTTTT.

At least ten counts were recorded for this clonotype. The chain joins TRBV5-1 to TRBJ2-5; TRBD2 aligns across 11 bases. Germline loops: CDR1 SGHRS, CDR2 YFSETQ. The trim removed 0 bases at V and 2 bases at J, leaving 6 bases unmatched. CDR3 length: 17 amino acids. DNA of the CDR3: TGCGCCAGCAGCTTGGGAGTTAGCGGGGGGGCTCAAGAGACCCAGTACTTC. It codes for CASSLGVSGGAQETQYF.

This clonotype was counted ten times or more. The chain joins TRBV6-1 to TRBJ2-7, with D unclear. V was cut by 7 bases and J by 6 bases, with 19 bases left in between. Germline V CDR1 and CDR2: MNHNS, SASEGT. CDR3 size: 14 residues. The CDR3 is CASNPGPWGSEQYF. The CDR3 nucleotides are TGTGCCAGCAATCCCGGGCCATGGGGTTCCGAGCAGTACTTC.